The present entry profiles one T cell receptor beta chain with its context. Per the study methods: Reference gene primer amplification gave nucleated cell count estimates. Data came from immunoSEQ multiplex PCR; TCRdb stores just in-frame clones and leaves some out. V and J calls and clone size follow that table, whereas D and trimming were derived from the DNA. This sample yields about 210,000 clones, of which approximately 90% are seen a single time; roughly 2.5% belongs to the top ten. The length of the CDR3 is 14 residues. Germline loops: CDR1 SGHKS, CDR2 YYEKEE (reference sequence). V was shortened by 4 bases and J by 7 bases, with 17 bases between the two germline ends. This entry is derived from a study of blood T cell repertoires in COVID-19.

The specimen was PBMCs or T cells enriched from blood (not recorded which). The chain is built from TRBV5-5 and TRBJ1-2; D is possibly TRBD1 (6 bases). The origin of this receptor is a woman aged 40 to 55 with acute COVID-19. CDR3 DNA: TGTGCCAGCAGCGCAGTTGTGGGGGCCCCTGGCTACACCTTC. It is translated as CASSAVVGAPGYTF.